Following are 29 T cell receptor beta chains from one sample sequenced in a study of T cells after yellow fever vaccination. Using its own MiXCR run on the 5' RACE reads, TCRdb lists one record per CDR3 protein. The profile shows 300,000 to 400,000 distinct CDR3 sequences, roughly 8.7% of them singletons. This specimen consisted of PBMCs, obtained on the day of the first yellow fever vaccination. The receptor set was obtained from a man between 18 and 29 years old who received the YFV17D yellow fever vaccine.

The V call is TRBV7-9, the J call TRBJ1-2; D unclear. The germline V and J ends were trimmed by 5 bases and 6 bases, with 13 bases remaining between them. Germline values: CDR1 SEHNR, CDR2 FQNEAQ (reference sequence). This CDR3 comprises 13 residues. The DNA for the CDR3 is TGTGCCAGCAGCCAAAATATTATCCATGGCTACACCTTC. Its protein product is CASSQNIIHGYTF.

The chain employs TRBV12-3 or TRBV12-4 and TRBJ1-3; possibly TRBD1 for D (5 bases). V lost 7 bases and J lost 5, with 15 bases in between. The CDR3 runs to 14 residues. CDR3 in DNA: TGTGCCAGCAACCCCCGGGGCTTTAGAAACACCATATATTTT. Its translation: CASNPRGFRNTIYF.

The CDR3 coding sequence is TGTGCCAGCAGCTTAGGTCGGACAGGGGTAGCCGAGCAGTACTTC. It specifies CASSLGRTGVAEQYF. The chain is built from TRBV7-8 and TRBJ2-7; 9 nucleotides align to TRBD1. Germline V gives CDR1 SGHVS, CDR2 FQNEAQ. The V and J ends lost 1 base and 6 bases, in that order; junction bases with no gene match: 7. The CDR3 consists of 15 residues. Full variable domain (rest looked up from reference TRBV7-8 and TRBJ2-7): GAGVSQSPRYKVAKRGQDVALRCDPISGHVSLFWYQQALGQGPEFLTYFQNEAQLDKSGLPSDRFFAERPEGSVSTLKIQRTQQEDSAVYLCASSLGRTGVAEQYFGPGTRLTVT.

As concerns this clonotype: A junction boundary mismatches the germline segment, possibly from a read error. This chain uses TRBV12-3 or TRBV12-4 with TRBJ2-3; D is unclear. CDR3 length equals 11 residues. The CDR3 bases are TGTGCCAGCAGTGTAACAGATAAGCAGTATTTT. Its translation: CASSVTDKQYF.

The table lists this clonotype with a few counts. The J gene is TRBJ2-3, the V gene TRBV12-3 or TRBV12-4; D assignment may be TRBD1 or TRBD2 (5 bases each). The germline V and J ends were trimmed by 8 bases and 2 bases, with 14 bases remaining between them. CDR3 size: 14 residues. The CDR3 loop is CASSRGLYTDTQYF. The CDR3 DNA reads TGTGCCAGCTCGAGGGGCTTATACACAGATACGCAGTATTTT.

This rearrangement joins TRBV3-1 to TRBJ2-5; TRBD1 matches 8 bases. The ends lost 1 base at V and 4 bases at J; junction bases unmatched: 8. Germline lookup yields CDR1 LGHDT and CDR2 YNNKEL (reference sequence). CDR3 length equals 16 residues. CDR3 protein: CASSQGSTGGRETQYF. For the CDR3, the DNA is TGTGCCAGCAGCCAAGGTAGTACAGGGGGTCGAGAGACCCAGTACTTC.

The chain joins TRBV7-8 to TRBJ1-5; perhaps TRBD1 as D (5 bases). Trimming took 2 bases from V and 7 from J, leaving 18 bases between them. The CDR3 runs 16 residues. Germline V gene data show CDR1 as SGHVS and CDR2 as FQNEAQ. DNA of the CDR3: TGTGCCAGCAGCTTAAGACCCGGGGGGATGAGGCAGCCCCAGCATTTT. Translating gives CASSLRPGGMRQPQHF.

The genes are TRBV12-3 or TRBV12-4 and TRBJ1-2, with 7 bases aligning to TRBD1. There are 15 residues in the CDR3. Trimming took 2 bases from V and 5 from J; bases not matched to a gene: 8. The CDR3 protein is CASSLRGRKSYGYTF. The CDR3 region has the DNA TGTGCCAGCAGTTTAAGGGGGCGGAAATCTTATGGCTACACCTTC.

This clonotype turned up a few times. The V gene is TRBV6-5, the J gene TRBJ1-6; TRBD1 might be the D (6 bases). CDR3 length equals 14 residues. In germline, CDR1 is MNHEY, CDR2 SVGAGI. V shed 0 bases and J shed 10 bases, with 10 bases lying between them. DNA of the CDR3: TGTGCCAGCAGTTACTCTCAGGGACAATCACCCCTCCACTTT. Its protein product is CASSYSQGQSPLHF.

This clonotype was counted a few times. CDR3 sequence (DNA): TGCGCCAGCAGCTTGCCCACAGGGAGCGCAGATACGCAGTATTTT. Translating it yields CASSLPTGSADTQYF. The J gene is TRBJ2-3, the V gene TRBV5-1; TRBD1 might be the D (6 bases). Trimming took 1 base from V and 4 from J, leaving 13 bases between them. The CDR3 is 15 residues long. Germline CDR1 SGHRS, CDR2 YFSETQ.

This clonotype was counted only a few times. The rearrangement joins TRBV4-3 to TRBJ2-2; 7 bases map to TRBD2. V was clipped by 0 bases and J by 5 bases; unmatched bases: 9. Germline CDR1 and CDR2: LGHNA and YSLEER. The CDR3 loop spans 17 amino acids. CDR3 in amino acids: CASSQEMGKRGTGELFF. The DNA of the CDR3 is TGCGCCAGCAGCCAAGAGATGGGCAAGCGGGGAACCGGGGAGCTGTTTTTT.

This clonotype has just a few counts. This rearrangement joins TRBV6-2 or TRBV6-3 to TRBJ2-1; TRBD1 aligns across 8 bases. The CDR3 sequence is 15 residues long. Germline CDR1 and CDR2: MNHEY and SVGEGT. Trimming at V came to 6 bases and at J to 8 bases, leaving 12 bases not matched to a gene. CDR3 sequence (DNA): TGTGCCAGCAGACACGCCGGACAGGGAGTCCATGAGCAGTTCTTC. Protein: CASRHAGQGVHEQFF.

This clonotype was seen a few times. The V call is TRBV5-5, the J call TRBJ2-7; D might be TRBD1 or TRBD2, each matching 5 bases. The ends were cut back, 2 bases at V and 3 bases at J, with 12 bases in the middle. The length of the CDR3 is 14 residues. Germline CDR1 SGHKS, CDR2 YYEKEE (reference sequence). The CDR3 protein is CASSFLWDGYEQYF. DNA of the CDR3: TGTGCCAGCAGCTTCTTATGGGACGGCTACGAGCAGTACTTC. Variable domain in full (rest from reference TRBV5-5 and TRBJ2-7): DAGVTQSPTHLIKTRGQQVTLRCSPISGHKSVSWYQQVLGQGPQFIFQYYEKEERGRGNFPDRFSARQFPNYSSELNVNALLLGDSALYLCASSFLWDGYEQYFGPGTRLTVT.

Ten or more counts support this clonotype. A much larger clone lies one base from this, so it may be a read error. This rearrangement joins TRBV6-2 or TRBV6-3 to TRBJ2-2; no clear D. This CDR3 contains 13 residues. V lost 0 bases and J lost 1, with 0 bases in between. Germline V gene sequence: CDR1 MNHEY, CDR2 SVGEGT. CDR3 DNA: TGTGCCAGCAGTTACTCGAACACCGGGGAGCTGTTTTTT. It codes for CASSYSNTGELFF.

In its sample, this clonotype was seen a few times. The rearrangement uses TRBV24-1 and TRBJ2-1; 9 bases are shared with TRBD2. Trimming at V came to 6 bases and at J to 7 bases, leaving 12 bases not matched to a gene. Germline V gene sequence: CDR1 KGHDR, CDR2 SFDVKD. The CDR3 totals 16 residues. The CDR3 here is CATSPPGAGGLNEQFF. In nucleotides, the CDR3 is TGTGCCACCAGTCCACCCGGGGCGGGGGGGCTTAATGAGCAGTTCTTC.

The genes are TRBV28 and TRBJ1-5; the D gene is possibly TRBD1 (6 bases). The CDR3 extends over 16 amino acids. V lost 5 bases to trimming and J lost 3 bases, with 17 bases between them. Looked up from germline, CDR1 is MDHEN and CDR2 is SYDVKM. Written as DNA, the CDR3 is TGTGCCAGCAGTCCACGAACCGGACAGATCAATCAGCCCCAGCATTTT. This gives the protein CASSPRTGQINQPQHF.

This clonotype was observed many times. The gene calls are TRBV10-3 and TRBJ2-3, with D maybe TRBD2 (6 bases). This CDR3 contains 20 residues. From germline, CDR1 is ENHRY and CDR2 SYGVKD. V was cut by 0 bases and J by 2 bases, with 24 bases left in between. The CDR3: CAISESIDGAAGHYTDTQYF. The CDR3 nucleotides read TGTGCCATCAGTGAGTCGATTGATGGGGCTGCGGGGCACTACACAGATACGCAGTATTTT.

The gene calls are TRBV5-6 and TRBJ1-1; TRBD1 agrees at 7 bases. CDR3 length: 14 residues. From germline, CDR1 is SGHDT and CDR2 YYEEEE. V shed 5 bases and J 2 bases; nucleotides not matched to a gene: 6. CDR3 amino acids: CASREQGINTEAFF. The CDR3 nucleotides read TGTGCCAGCAGGGAACAGGGGATCAACACTGAAGCTTTCTTT.

V and J are TRBV6-5 and TRBJ2-2, with D maybe TRBD1 (5 bases). The CDR3 has 15 residues. V was trimmed by 0 bases and J by 7 bases, leaving 12 bases between them. The V gene's germline CDR1 is MNHEY and CDR2 SVGAGI. The CDR3 DNA sequence: TGTGCCAGCAGTTACTCGACCCAGGGTGACGGGGAGCTGTTTTTT. It yields the protein CASSYSTQGDGELFF.

J is TRBJ2-5 and V is TRBV7-8, with TRBD2 matching 13 bases. The CDR3 loop spans 16 amino acids. V was clipped by 5 bases and J by 7 bases; unmatched bases: 10. Germline-derived CDR1 and CDR2 are SGHVS and FQNEAQ. CDR3 in DNA: TGTGCCAGCAGCCTCGGGACTAGCGGGGTCGGAGGGACCCAGTACTTC. This sequence encodes CASSLGTSGVGGTQYF.

The rearrangement joins TRBV29-1 to TRBJ2-2; TRBD1 matches 8 bases. V lost 0 bases and J lost 0; bases outside the gene matches: 6. CDR1 and CDR2 (germline): SQVTM, ANQGSEA. This CDR3 spans 17 amino acids. The CDR3 reads CSVEDRETGANTGELFF. CDR3 DNA: TGCAGCGTTGAAGATCGGGAGACAGGGGCGAACACCGGGGAGCTGTTTTTT.

The rearrangement joins TRBV2 to TRBJ1-6; 7 bases map to TRBD1. The CDR3 spans 14 residues. Germline assignment: CDR1 SNHLY and CDR2 FYNNEI. V was pared by 4 bases and J by 10 bases, with 7 bases of the junction left unmatched. Here the CDR3 reads CASSGRGLASPLHF. The CDR3 DNA reads as TGTGCCAGCAGTGGTAGGGGGCTGGCCTCACCCCTCCACTTT.

This clonotype was seen at least ten times. The chain links TRBV6-5 to TRBJ1-1; D may be TRBD1 (5 bases). The V end lost 0 bases, the J end lost 5 bases, and 16 bases lay between the germline ends. CDR3 size: 16 residues. CDR1 and CDR2 (germline): MNHEY, SVGAGI. This CDR3 reads CASSYSWESKGTEAFF. Written as DNA, the CDR3 is TGTGCCAGCAGTTACTCGTGGGAATCCAAGGGGACTGAAGCTTTCTTT.

This clonotype was found many times. The rearrangement joins TRBV5-4 to TRBJ1-4; D gene uncertain. V dropped 0 bases and J dropped 4 bases, with 7 bases sitting between them. The CDR3 sequence is 14 residues long. CDR1 is SGHNT and CDR2 is YYREEE in the germline V gene (reference sequence). The chain's CDR3 is CASSLGQNNEKLFF. The CDR3 nucleotides read TGTGCCAGCAGCTTGGGACAAAATAATGAAAAACTGTTTTTT.

This clonotype was detected a few times. This chain links TRBV5-4 with TRBJ2-2; the D is unclear. Germline CDR1 is SGHNT and CDR2 is YYREEE (reference sequence). V lost 1 base and J 7 bases, leaving 20 bases between the germline ends. The CDR3 loop spans 17 amino acids. The CDR3: CASSLSKGGRSIGELFF. In DNA, the CDR3 is TGTGCCAGCAGCTTGAGTAAGGGCGGCCGGTCAATCGGGGAGCTGTTTTTT.

The chain is built from TRBV29-1 and TRBJ1-2; TRBD1 matches at 7 bases. CDR1 SQVTM and CDR2 ANQGSEA come from the germline V gene. V shed 5 bases and J 8 bases; nucleotides not matched to a gene: 11. The CDR3 spans 13 residues. DNA of the CDR3: TGCAGCGTTTATTCAGACAGGGATCGGGGCTACACCTTC. Amino acid sequence: CSVYSDRDRGYTF.

The V call is TRBV7-2, the J call TRBJ2-3, with D maybe TRBD1 (6 bases). The V and J ends lost 7 bases and 4 bases respectively, with 15 bases between them. This CDR3 contains 14 residues. The germline V gene has CDR1 SGHTA and CDR2 FQGNSA. CDR3: CASIGTPSADTQYF. CDR3 bases: TGTGCCAGCATCGGGACACCCAGTGCAGATACGCAGTATTTT. Drawing the rest from reference TRBV7-2 and TRBJ2-3, the complete variable domain is GAGVSQSPSNKVTEKGKDVELRCDPISGHTALYWYRQSLGQGLEFLIYFQGNSAPDKSGLPSDRFSAERTGGSVSTLTIQRTQQEDSAVYLCASIGTPSADTQYFGPGTRLTVL.

This clonotype is a singleton in its sample. A read error may be the cause here, since a much bigger clone is one base away. The genes are TRBV10-3 and TRBJ1-1; TRBD1 matches 7 bases. The CDR3 is 13 amino acids. CDR1 is ENHRY, CDR2 SYGVKD, per germline. Losses at the gene ends were 7 bases for V and 4 bases for J; bases not matched to a gene: 6. The DNA of the CDR3 is TGTGCCATCACCAAGACAGGGCTCACTGAAGCTTTCTTT. Its translation: CAITKTGLTEAFF.

This chain uses TRBV5-4 with TRBJ2-5; the D gene is possibly TRBD2 (5 bases). Germline V gene sequence: CDR1 SGHNT, CDR2 YYREEE (reference sequence). Trimming left V 3 bases short and J 5 bases short, with 14 bases between. This CDR3 has 14 amino acids. As DNA, the CDR3 is TGTGCCAGCAGCTCAACCCTGCGCGGGGAGACCCAGTACTTC. Its translation is CASSSTLRGETQYF. Together with reference TRBV5-4 and TRBJ2-5, the CDR3 gives the full variable domain: ETGVTQSPTHLIKTRGQQVTLRCSSQSGHNTVSWYQQALGQGPQFIFQYYREEENGRGNFPPRFSGLQFPNYSSELNVNALELDDSALYLCASSSTLRGETQYFGPGTRLLVL.